This TCR beta chain is from a study of T cells after yellow fever vaccination. The CDR3 is 12 amino acids. The V and J ends lost 6 bases and 10 bases respectively, with 10 bases between them. CDR1 SGHTA and CDR2 FQGNSA come from the germline V gene. This clonotype has a count of ten or more. One entry per CDR3 protein, called by TCRdb with MiXCR from the 5' RACE reads. The data contain approximately 240,000 distinct CDR3 sequences, approximately 3.8% of them singletons. The gene calls are TRBV7-2 and TRBJ1-6; D ambiguous. The sequence was obtained from a man between 18 and 35 years old who received the YFV17D yellow fever vaccine. This specimen was PBMCs, taken 15 days after the yellow fever booster vaccination. CDR3 DNA: TGTGCCAGCAGAGCGCAAGGGTCACCCCTCCACTTT. This translates into CASRAQGSPLHF.